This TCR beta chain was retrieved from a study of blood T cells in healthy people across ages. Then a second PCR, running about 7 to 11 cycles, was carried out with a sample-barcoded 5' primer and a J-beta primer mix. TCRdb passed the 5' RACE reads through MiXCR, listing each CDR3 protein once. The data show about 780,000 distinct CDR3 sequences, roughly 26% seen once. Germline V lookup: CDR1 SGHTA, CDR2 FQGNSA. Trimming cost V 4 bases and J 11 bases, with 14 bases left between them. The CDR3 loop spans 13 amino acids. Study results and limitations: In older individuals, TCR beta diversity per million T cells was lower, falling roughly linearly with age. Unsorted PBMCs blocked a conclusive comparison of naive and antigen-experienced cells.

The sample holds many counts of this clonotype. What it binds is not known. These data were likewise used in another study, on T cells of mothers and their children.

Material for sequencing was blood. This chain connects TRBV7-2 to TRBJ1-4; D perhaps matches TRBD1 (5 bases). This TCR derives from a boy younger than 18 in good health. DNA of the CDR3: TGTGCCAGCAGCTCAGGGCGCGACGGGAAACTGTTTTTT. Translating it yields CASSSGRDGKLFF.